This T cell receptor beta chain came from a study of Ad26.COV2.S vaccination and SARS-CoV-2 variants. Study overall: Doses of Ad26.COV2.S were injected into muscle once or twice, 56 days apart.

Study results and limitations: Vaccinees reportedly had broad spike-specific CD8+ and CD4+ T cell responses. Vaccinees displayed broader spike-specific TCR repertoires than placebo recipients.

The data were produced by immunoSEQ multiplex PCR, yet TCRdb's version contains in-frame clones alone and is incomplete. The top ten clones hold 3% to 4% of a sample with over 250,000 clones, 70% to 90% of them seen once. The treatment is: roughly 19 received Ad26.COV2.S at low or high dose, single or two shots; 5 received placebo; per-sample allocation not given. All samples were drawn on day 63, counting from the first vaccine or placebo injection. The sample came from a Boston adult aged 18-55 years. Comments on this clone: Its antigen remains unidentified.

The V and J ends lost 7 bases and 0 bases respectively, with 12 bases between them. The CDR3 is 14 residues long. Germline CDR1 is MNHEY and CDR2 is SMNVEV (reference sequence). This specimen was peripheral blood, taken in a trial of Ad26.COV2.S vaccine versus placebo. The sequence was collected from a person aged 18-60 years who received the Ad26.COV2.S COVID-19 vaccine or a placebo. This rearrangement joins TRBV27 to TRBJ1-1, with D unclear. The CDR3 loop reads CASKKWTVNTEAFF. Here the CDR3 DNA reads TGTGCCAGCAAAAAGTGGACGGTGAACACTGAAGCTTTCTTT.